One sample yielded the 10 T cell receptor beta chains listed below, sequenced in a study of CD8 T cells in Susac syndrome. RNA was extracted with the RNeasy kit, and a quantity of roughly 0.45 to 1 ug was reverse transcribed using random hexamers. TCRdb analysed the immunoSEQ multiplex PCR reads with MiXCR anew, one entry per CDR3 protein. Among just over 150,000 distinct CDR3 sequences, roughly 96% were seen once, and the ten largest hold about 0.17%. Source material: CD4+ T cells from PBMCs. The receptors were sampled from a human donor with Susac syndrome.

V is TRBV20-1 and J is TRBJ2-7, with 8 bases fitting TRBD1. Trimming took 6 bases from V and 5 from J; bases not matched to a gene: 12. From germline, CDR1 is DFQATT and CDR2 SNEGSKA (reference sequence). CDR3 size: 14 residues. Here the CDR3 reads CSASQGALANEQYF. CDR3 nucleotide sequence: TGCAGTGCCAGCCAGGGGGCCCTGGCCAACGAGCAGTACTTC.

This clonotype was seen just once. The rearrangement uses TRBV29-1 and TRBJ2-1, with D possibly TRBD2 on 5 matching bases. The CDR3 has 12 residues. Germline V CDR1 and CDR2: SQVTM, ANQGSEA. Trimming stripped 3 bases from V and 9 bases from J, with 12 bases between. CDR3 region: CSVDPLRGEQFF. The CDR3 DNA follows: TGCAGCGTTGATCCTCTTCGGGGTGAGCAGTTCTTC.

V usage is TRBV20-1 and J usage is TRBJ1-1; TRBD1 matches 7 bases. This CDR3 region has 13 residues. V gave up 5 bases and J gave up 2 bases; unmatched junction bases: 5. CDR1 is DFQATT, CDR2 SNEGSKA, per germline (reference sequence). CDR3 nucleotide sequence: TGCAGTGCTCTGGGACAGCCAAACACTGAAGCTTTCTTT. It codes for CSALGQPNTEAFF.

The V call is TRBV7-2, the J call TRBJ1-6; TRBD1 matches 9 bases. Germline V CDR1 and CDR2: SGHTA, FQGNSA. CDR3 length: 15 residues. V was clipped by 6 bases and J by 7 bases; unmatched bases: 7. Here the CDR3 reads CASSPAGTGNSPLHF. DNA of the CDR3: TGTGCCAGCAGTCCGGCCGGGACAGGGAATTCACCCCTCCACTTT.

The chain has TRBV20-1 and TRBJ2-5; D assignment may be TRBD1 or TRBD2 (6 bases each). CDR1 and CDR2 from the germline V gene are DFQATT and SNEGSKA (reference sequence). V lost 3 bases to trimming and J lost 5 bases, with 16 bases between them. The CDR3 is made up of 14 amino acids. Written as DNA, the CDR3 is TGCAGTGCTAGCCTTTCGGGGGCTCGGGAGACCCAGTACTTC. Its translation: CSASLSGARETQYF.

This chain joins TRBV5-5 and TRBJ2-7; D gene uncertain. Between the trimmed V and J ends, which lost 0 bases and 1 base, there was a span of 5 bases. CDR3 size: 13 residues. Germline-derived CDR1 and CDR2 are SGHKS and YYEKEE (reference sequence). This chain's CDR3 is CASSLAGSYEQYF. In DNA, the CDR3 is TGTGCCAGCAGCTTGGCCGGATCCTACGAGCAGTACTTC.

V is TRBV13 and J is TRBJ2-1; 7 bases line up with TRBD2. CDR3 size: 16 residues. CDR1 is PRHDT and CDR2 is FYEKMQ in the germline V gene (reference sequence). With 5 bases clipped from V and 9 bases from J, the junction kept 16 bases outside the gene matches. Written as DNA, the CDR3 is TGTGCCAGCAGCAATCCGTACGACGGGACTAACGCTGAGCAGTTCTTC. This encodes CASSNPYDGTNAEQFF.

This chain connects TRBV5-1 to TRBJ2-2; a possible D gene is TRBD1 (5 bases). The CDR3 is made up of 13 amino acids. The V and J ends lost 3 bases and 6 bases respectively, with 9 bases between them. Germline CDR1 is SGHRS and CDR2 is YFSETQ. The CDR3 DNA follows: TGCGCCAGCAGCTCAGGGCAATCCGGGGAGCTGTTTTTT. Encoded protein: CASSSGQSGELFF. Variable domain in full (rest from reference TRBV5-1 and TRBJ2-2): KAGVTQTPRYLIKTRGQQVTLSCSPISGHRSVSWYQQTPGQGLQFLFEYFSETQRNKGNFPGRFSGRQFSNSRSEMNVSTLELGDSALYLCASSSGQSGELFFGEGSRLTVL.

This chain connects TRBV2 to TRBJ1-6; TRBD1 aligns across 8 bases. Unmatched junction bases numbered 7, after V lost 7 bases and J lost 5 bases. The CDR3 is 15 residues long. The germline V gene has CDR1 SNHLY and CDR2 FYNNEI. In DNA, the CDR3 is TGTGCCAGCAACGGACAGGGCGGTGATAATTCACCCCTCCACTTT. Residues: CASNGQGGDNSPLHF.

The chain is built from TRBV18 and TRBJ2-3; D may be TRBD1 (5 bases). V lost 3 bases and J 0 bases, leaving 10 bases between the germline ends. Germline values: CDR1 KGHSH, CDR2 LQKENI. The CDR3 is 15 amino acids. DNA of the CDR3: TGTGCCAGCTCACCGGTAGCAGGGAGCACAGATACGCAGTATTTT. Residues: CASSPVAGSTDTQYF.